The 29 T cell receptor beta chains below were found in one sample sequenced in a study of CD8+CD57+ T cells in acquired aplastic anemia. Before being chosen for sequencing, patients had shown CD8+CD57+ cell expansion by flow cytometry. The TCR beta profiling, which covered VDJ combination and CDR3 sequence, was carried out using genomic DNA as the template. TCRdb re-derived calls from the reads in MiXCR, one entry per CDR3 protein. The table has 220,000 or so distinct CDR3 sequences, about 60% seen once. The sequencing sample was made of sorted CD4+, CD8+, or CD8+CD57+ T cells (not recorded which) from PBMCs. These TCRs come from a human donor with aplastic anemia.

The rearrangement joins TRBV19 to TRBJ1-6; tentatively, D is TRBD1 (5 bases). The CDR3 has 17 residues. Germline values: CDR1 LNHDA, CDR2 SQIVND (reference sequence). V was clipped by 3 bases and J by 8 bases, with 20 bases between them. The CDR3 protein is CASSIGTGGRADSPLHF. The DNA for the CDR3 is TGTGCCAGTAGTATCGGGACCGGCGGTCGAGCGGATTCACCCCTCCACTTT.

This clonotype came up many times. This sequence joins TRBV10-3 and TRBJ2-7, with D perhaps TRBD1 (6 bases). This CDR3 is built from 13 residues. Germline V gene data show CDR1 as ENHRY and CDR2 as SYGVKD. With 3 bases removed from V and 3 bases from J, the gap between germline ends came to 9 bases. This CDR3 reads CAISEQGSYEQYF. The CDR3 nucleotides read TGTGCCATCAGTGAACAGGGAAGCTACGAGCAGTACTTC.

The gene calls are TRBV24-1 and TRBJ2-7, with unresolved D. Trimming took 0 bases from V and 5 from J, leaving 7 bases between them. This CDR3 contains 13 residues. Germline V lookup: CDR1 KGHDR, CDR2 SFDVKD. The CDR3 DNA is TGTGCCACCAGTGATTTGCCGGGTAACGAGCAGTACTTC. Residues: CATSDLPGNEQYF.

This chain links TRBV10-1 with TRBJ2-7; 8 bases agree with TRBD2. The V gene end was trimmed by 0 bases and the J gene end by 0 bases; junction bases not matched to a gene: 4. The germline V gene has CDR1 WNHNN and CDR2 SYGVQD (reference sequence). The CDR3 spans 16 residues. CDR3: CASSESASGSSYEQYF. CDR3 nucleotide sequence: TGCGCCAGCAGTGAGTCTGCGAGCGGGAGCTCCTACGAGCAGTACTTC.

This chain connects TRBV6-1 to TRBJ1-5; TRBD1 might be the D (6 bases). CDR3 length: 16 residues. The V end lost 10 bases, the J end lost 2 bases, and 21 bases lay between the germline ends. Germline V gene lookup returns CDR1 MNHNS and CDR2 SASEGT. For the CDR3, the DNA is TGTGCCATCCCCGAAGGGCCACACAGGGGCAATCAGCCCCAGCATTTT. Protein product: CAIPEGPHRGNQPQHF.

The chain employs TRBV7-3 and TRBJ1-2, with unresolved D. The CDR3 has 16 amino acids. In germline, CDR1 is SGHTA, CDR2 FQGTGA. Trimming cost V 2 bases and J 2 bases, with 15 bases left between them. In nucleotides, the CDR3 is TGTGCCAGCAGCTTAGCGGTGGAGGGAATAAACTATGGCTACACCTTC. Its protein product is CASSLAVEGINYGYTF. Full variable domain (rest looked up from reference TRBV7-3 and TRBJ1-2): GAGVSQTPSNKVTEKGKYVELRCDPISGHTALYWYRQSLGQGPEFLIYFQGTGAADDSGLPNDRFFAVRPEGSVSTLKIQRTERGDSAVYLCASSLAVEGINYGYTFGSGTRLTVV.

The V gene is TRBV19, the J gene TRBJ1-6; no definite D call. V gave up 5 bases and J gave up 7 bases, with 6 bases separating them. This CDR3 contains 12 residues. Germline V lookup: CDR1 LNHDA, CDR2 SQIVND (reference sequence). Here the CDR3 DNA reads TGTGCCAGTAGTGGACTAAATTCACCCCTCCACTTT. This encodes CASSGLNSPLHF. The full variable domain, its missing parts supplied by reference TRBV19 and TRBJ1-6, is DGGITQSPKYLFRKEGQNVTLSCEQNLNHDAMYWYRQDPGQGLRLIYYSQIVNDFQKGDIAEGYSVSREKKESFPLTVTSAQKNPTAFYLCASSGLNSPLHFGNGTRLTVT.

This clonotype has a handful of counts. The chain has TRBV2 and TRBJ2-7; 9 positions agree with TRBD1. Germline CDR1 reads SNHLY; CDR2 reads FYNNEI. With V trimmed by 2 bases and J by 5 bases, 4 bases remained unmatched. The CDR3 extends over 14 amino acids. The CDR3 nucleotides read TGTGCCAGCAGTGAAACGACAGGGGGTAACGAGCAGTACTTC. Its translation: CASSETTGGNEQYF.

V gene TRBV12-3 or TRBV12-4 combines with J gene TRBJ2-2; D is unresolved. Deletions cut 3 bases from V and 3 bases from J, with 11 bases between. The CDR3 is 15 residues long. The CDR3 spells CASSFSVRDTGELFF. CDR3 sequence (DNA): TGTGCCAGCAGTTTTTCGGTCAGAGACACCGGGGAGCTGTTTTTT.

This clonotype was detected only a few times. V is TRBV27 and J is TRBJ1-1; the match to TRBD1 covers 8 bases. The CDR3 contains 14 residues. Trimming took 4 bases from V and 6 from J; bases not matched to a gene: 7. The germline V gene encodes CDR1 MNHEY and CDR2 SMNVEV (reference sequence). CDR3 sequence reads: CASSSSGGDAEAFF. The CDR3 DNA is TGTGCCAGCAGTTCCTCAGGGGGCGATGCTGAAGCTTTCTTT.

The J gene is TRBJ2-7, the V gene TRBV7-8; D not certain. The germline gives CDR1 SGHVS, CDR2 FQNEAQ. V was trimmed by 1 base and J by 5 bases, leaving 9 bases between them. The CDR3 loop spans 13 amino acids. The CDR3 sequence: CASSLEVGDEQYF. The CDR3 coding sequence is TGTGCCAGCAGCTTAGAGGTTGGTGACGAGCAGTACTTC.

The V call is TRBV6-5, the J call TRBJ1-1; 9 bases fit TRBD1. V lost 9 bases to trimming and J lost 1 base; unmatched junction nucleotides: 6. Germline V gives CDR1 MNHEY, CDR2 SVGAGI. This CDR3 comprises 14 residues. CDR3 nucleotides: TGTGCCAGTACGAAGACAGGGGGGAACACTGAAGCTTTCTTT. Protein sequence: CASTKTGGNTEAFF.

This clonotype was picked up many times. V usage is TRBV9 and J usage is TRBJ2-5; D perhaps matches TRBD2 (5 bases). Germline V CDR1 and CDR2: SGDLS, YYNGEE. The V gene lost 6 bases and the J gene lost 7 bases, with 16 bases spanning the gap. This CDR3 contains 13 residues. This CDR3 is CASTPGPAGTQYF. The CDR3, as DNA: TGTGCCAGCACCCCCGGCCCGGCGGGGACCCAGTACTTC.

J is TRBJ2-2 and V is TRBV7-9, with 7 positions matching TRBD1. After removal of 6 bases from V and 5 bases from J, the junction contained 12 bases not matched to a gene. The CDR3 totals 16 residues. CDR1 is SEHNR, CDR2 FQNEAQ, per germline (reference sequence). The chain's CDR3 is CASRLGTAFPTGELFF. CDR3 coding DNA: TGTGCCAGCAGGCTTGGGACAGCTTTTCCAACCGGGGAGCTGTTTTTT.

This clonotype was counted only a few times. J is TRBJ1-1 and V is TRBV7-2; D unclear. The CDR3 extends over 13 amino acids. Looked up from germline, CDR1 is SGHTA and CDR2 is FQGNSA. Trimming took 2 bases from V and 2 from J, leaving 6 bases between them. In DNA form, the CDR3 reads TGTGCCAGCAGCTTAAAGGTAAACACTGAAGCTTTCTTT. It specifies CASSLKVNTEAFF.

J is TRBJ2-3 and V is TRBV7-9; weak D call: TRBD2 (6 bases). The CDR3 extends over 14 amino acids. V gave up 6 bases and J gave up 0 bases, with 10 bases separating them. Germline CDR1 SEHNR, CDR2 FQNEAQ (reference sequence). DNA of the CDR3: TGTGCCAGCAGGGGGACTTCTAGCACAGATACGCAGTATTTT. This codes for CASRGTSSTDTQYF.

The table lists this clonotype with a few counts. This sequence joins TRBV7-8 and TRBJ2-7; 11 bases agree with TRBD1. The J call is in doubt because the DNA end fits TRBJ2-3 better. Germline CDR1 is SGHVS and CDR2 is FQNEAQ. The CDR3 length is 15 residues. CDR3 in amino acids: CASSLVGQGADTQYF. The CDR3, as DNA: TGTGCCAGCAGCTTGGTGGGACAGGGGGCAGATACGCAGTATTTT.

The chain couples TRBV20-1 to TRBJ2-5; D unclear. Per germline, CDR1 DFQATT and CDR2 SNEGSKA (reference sequence). The CDR3 has 12 amino acids. The V end was cut by 7 bases, the J end by 5 bases, with 14 bases between. This chain's CDR3 is CSVTSFGETQYF. CDR3 DNA: TGCAGTGTTACGTCTTTCGGGGAGACCCAGTACTTC.

This clonotype was seen at least ten times. V gene TRBV7-8 combines with J gene TRBJ2-3; no reliable D call. Germline V gene sequence: CDR1 SGHVS, CDR2 FQNEAQ. This CDR3 region has 14 residues. V lost 4 bases and J lost 2, with 10 bases in between. The CDR3 spells CASSSTGITDTQYF. CDR3 nucleotides: TGTGCCAGCAGCTCGACTGGAATCACAGATACGCAGTATTTT.

This chain joins TRBV25-1 and TRBJ2-7; 9 bases match TRBD1. Germline lookup yields CDR1 MGHDK and CDR2 SYGVNS. V was clipped by 3 bases and J by 7 bases; unmatched bases: 16. This CDR3 has 17 amino acids. This chain's CDR3 is CASSESPTGGFSGEQYF. The CDR3 DNA sequence: TGTGCCAGCAGTGAGTCCCCCACAGGGGGCTTCTCAGGGGAGCAGTACTTC.

This clonotype came up a few times. The chain has TRBV29-1 and TRBJ1-2, with D possibly being TRBD1 (5 bases). The V gene lost 3 bases and the J gene lost 2 bases, with 16 bases spanning the gap. This CDR3 has 15 amino acids. Germline V gene data show CDR1 as SQVTM and CDR2 as ANQGSEA. CDR3 sequence reads: CSVDKAGVMNYGYTF. CDR3 nucleotide sequence: TGCAGCGTTGATAAAGCGGGGGTAATGAACTATGGCTACACCTTC.

This rearrangement joins TRBV7-9 to TRBJ2-1, with TRBD1 identical over 8 bases. V lost 5 bases and J lost 9; bases outside the gene matches: 9. Per germline, CDR1 SEHNR and CDR2 FQNEAQ (reference sequence). CDR3 size: 14 residues. CDR3 region: CASSPPQGVGEQFF. As DNA, the CDR3 is TGTGCCAGCAGCCCACCACAGGGGGTGGGTGAGCAGTTCTTC. The full variable domain, with the rest looked up from reference TRBV7-9 and TRBJ2-1, is DTGVSQNPRHKITKRGQNVTFRCDPISEHNRLYWYRQTLGQGPEFLTYFQNEAQLEKSRLLSDRFSAERPKGSFSTLEIQRTEQGDSAMYLCASSPPQGVGEQFFGPGTRLTVL.

The genes are TRBV9 and TRBJ2-5; 9 nucleotides agree with TRBD2. The CDR3 loop spans 16 amino acids. Trimming at V came to 3 bases and at J to 5 bases, leaving 11 bases not matched to a gene. Germline lookup yields CDR1 SGDLS and CDR2 YYNGEE. The CDR3 DNA sequence: TGTGCCAGCAGCGCCCCATCGGGACTAGCTGCCGAGACCCAGTACTTC. The encoded protein is CASSAPSGLAAETQYF.

The V call is TRBV10-1, the J call TRBJ1-4; D gene ambiguous. Deletions cut 6 bases from V and 6 bases from J, with 8 bases between. The V gene's germline CDR1 is WNHNN and CDR2 SYGVQD (reference sequence). This CDR3 contains 12 residues. The CDR3 bases are TGCGCCAGCAGCGCACATCATGAAAAACTGTTTTTT. The encoded protein is CASSAHHEKLFF.

The chain joins TRBV6-1 to TRBJ2-3; D unresolved. Germline assignment: CDR1 MNHNS and CDR2 SASEGT. The CDR3 is made up of 11 amino acids. V dropped 7 bases and J dropped 4 bases, with 6 bases sitting between them. The CDR3 here is CASMGSDTQYF. The CDR3 DNA is TGTGCCAGCATGGGCTCAGATACGCAGTATTTT.

This chain uses TRBV20-1 with TRBJ1-6; no reliable D call. The V end was cut by 6 bases, the J end by 9 bases, with 12 bases between. The CDR3 runs 12 residues. Per germline, CDR1 DFQATT and CDR2 SNEGSKA (reference sequence). The CDR3 is CSAAVGSSPLHF. The CDR3 DNA follows: TGCAGTGCGGCAGTTGGATCTTCACCCCTCCACTTT.

This clonotype occurred many times. This rearrangement joins TRBV6-6 to TRBJ2-1; 9 bases are shared with TRBD2. Looked up from germline, CDR1 is MNHNY and CDR2 is SVGAGI (reference sequence). The ends lost 0 bases at V and 9 bases at J; junction bases unmatched: 9. This CDR3 is 16 amino acids long. CDR3 residues: CASSYSGGGAGSEQFF. CDR3 in DNA: TGTGCCAGCAGTTACTCGGGCGGGGGGGCCGGTAGTGAGCAGTTCTTC.

This clonotype turned up a few times. This chain uses TRBV10-3 with TRBJ1-1; TRBD1 aligns across 9 bases. This CDR3 region has 14 residues. Germline V gives CDR1 ENHRY, CDR2 SYGVKD. Trimming at V came to 4 bases and at J to 4 bases, leaving 4 bases not matched to a gene. Here the CDR3 DNA reads TGTGCCATCAGTGGGACAGGGGTGGGCACTGAAGCTTTCTTT. Translated: CAISGTGVGTEAFF.

The chain employs TRBV9 and TRBJ1-3; the D is unclear. V was trimmed by 2 bases and J by 0 bases, leaving 3 bases between them. CDR3 length: 13 residues. The germline V gene has CDR1 SGDLS and CDR2 YYNGEE. The CDR3 reads CASSVSSGNTIYF. CDR3 DNA: TGTGCCAGCAGCGTCTCCTCTGGAAACACCATATATTTT.